The T cell receptor beta chain described here comes from a study of long-term antiretroviral therapy in people with HIV. About the research overall: The 2015 immediate-ART recommendation came about a decade after the earliest samples.

Each specimen consisted of about 1-10 million cryopreserved PBMC prior to extraction of DNA. Sequencing used immunoSEQ v3.0 at survey level. TCRdb's table, derived via immunoSEQ multiplex PCR, lists solely in-frame clones and lacks some. The table has 20,000 to 30,000 clones, 65% to 90% seen once. The CDR3 is made up of 11 amino acids. The V end was cut by 4 bases, the J end by 5 bases, with 4 bases between. The germline CDR1 and CDR2 sequences are SNHLY and FYNNEI. The TCR originated in a man aged 45-65 years with HIV. V usage is TRBV2 and J usage is TRBJ2-3, with D unclear. This material consisted of unsorted PBMCs, taken 1.2 years after starting antiretroviral therapy. CDR3: CASSGRDTQYF. The CDR3 nucleotides read TGTGCCAGCAGTGGTCGAGATACGCAGTATTTT.